The 6 T cell receptor beta chains below were found in one sample sequenced in a study of T-cell memory formation after mild COVID-19. TCRdb processed the 5' RACE reads anew with MiXCR; each CDR3 protein has one entry. This sample yields some 280,000 distinct CDR3 sequences, of which about 16% are seen a single time; roughly 24% belongs to the top ten. Sequencing was performed on PBMCs or a T cell subset sorted from them (not recorded which). The receptor set was obtained from a man between 18 and 29 years old who had mild COVID-19 (a few samples of this study predate the infection). Cell type and time point are not known.

There are a few counts of this clonotype. The chain carries TRBV12-3 or TRBV12-4 and TRBJ2-7; TRBD1 agrees at 10 bases. This CDR3 has 19 residues. V gave up 5 bases and J gave up 2 bases; unmatched junction bases: 18. CDR3 protein: CASSQGQGFSGTSTYEQYF. Here the CDR3 DNA reads TGTGCCAGCAGTCAGGGACAGGGGTTCTCCGGGACTAGTACCTACGAGCAGTACTTC.

This clonotype has a handful of counts. The chain couples TRBV24-1 to TRBJ2-3; a weak D match, TRBD2 (5 bases). The CDR3 has 16 residues. V was trimmed by 4 bases and J by 1 base, leaving 14 bases between them. CDR1 KGHDR and CDR2 SFDVKD come from the germline V gene. CDR3 loop: CATSDPGELGTDTQYF. DNA of the CDR3: TGTGCCACCAGTGACCCCGGGGAGCTGGGCACAGATACGCAGTATTTT.

V is TRBV7-2 and J is TRBJ2-2, with D possibly TRBD1 on 5 matching bases. Germline V gene lookup returns CDR1 SGHTA and CDR2 FQGNSA. The CDR3 runs 17 residues. V was pared by 2 bases and J by 5 bases, with 18 bases between. The CDR3 reads CASSLRGSSGVTGELFF. CDR3 DNA sequence: TGTGCCAGCAGCTTAAGGGGCAGCTCGGGTGTAACCGGGGAGCTGTTTTTT.

The rearrangement uses TRBV10-3 and TRBJ2-1; TRBD2 matches at 8 bases. V shed 3 bases and J 3 bases; nucleotides not matched to a gene: 4. The CDR3 is 15 residues long. Germline CDR1 is ENHRY and CDR2 is SYGVKD. CDR3 residues: CAISDAAGGYNEQFF. Here the CDR3 DNA reads TGTGCCATCAGTGACGCGGCGGGGGGCTACAATGAGCAGTTCTTC.

The V and J genes are TRBV20-1 and TRBJ2-7, with TRBD1 matching 8 bases. V was pared by 5 bases and J by 4 bases, with 10 bases of the junction left unmatched. CDR3 length: 14 residues. Germline V CDR1 and CDR2: DFQATT, SNEGSKA (reference sequence). This CDR3 reads CSAWRGQGRYEQYF. CDR3 nucleotides: TGCAGTGCTTGGCGAGGACAGGGCCGATACGAGCAGTACTTC.

This CDR3 reads CASSLSGGAWETQYF. Written as DNA, the CDR3 is TGTGCCAGCAGCTTAAGCGGGGGGGCCTGGGAGACCCAGTACTTC. The V gene is TRBV13, the J gene TRBJ2-5, with 10 bases aligning to TRBD2. The V and J ends lost 2 bases and 5 bases, in that order; junction bases with no gene match: 5. The V gene's germline CDR1 is PRHDT and CDR2 FYEKMQ (reference sequence). The CDR3 has 15 residues. The entire variable domain, with the rest obtained from reference TRBV13 and TRBJ2-5, is as follows: AAGVIQSPRHLIKEKRETATLKCYPIPRHDTVYWYQQGPGQDPQFLISFYEKMQSDKGSIPDRFSAQQFSDYHSELNMSSLELGDSALYFCASSLSGGAWETQYFGPGTRLLVL.